This T cell receptor beta chain was retrieved from a study of T cell repertoires in cytomegalovirus infection. Germline CDR1 reads SGHTA; CDR2 reads FQGNSA. This CDR3 region has 15 residues. After removal of 1 base from V and 10 bases from J, the junction contained 7 bases not matched to a gene. TCRdb redid the calling of the reads with MiXCR, one entry per CDR3 protein. Of 740,000 or so distinct CDR3 sequences listed, 35% are singletons. In regard to this clonotype: Antigen unknown.

Study conclusions and caveats: The study identified carriers of CMV plus the relevant HLA from cumulative public TCR beta family frequency.

This sequence joins TRBV7-2 and TRBJ2-1; TRBD2 agrees at 10 bases. The sample consisted of PBMCs. This clonotype was sampled from a human donor in good health (CMV status not recorded). Some clones in this sample may be carry-over from other donors' samples. In DNA, the CDR3 is TGTGCCAGCAGCTTAGAGACAGGGACTAGCGAAGAGCAGTTCTTC. Amino acids: CASSLETGTSEEQFF.